This TCR beta chain was recorded in a study of CD8 T cells in ankylosing spondylitis. The study's findings and limits: Among TCR beta sequences, a motif of under ten highly homologous variants appeared characteristic of ankylosing spondylitis blood. There was reportedly significant enrichment of clones that were disease-linked in matched ankylosing spondylitis synovial fluid.

This clonotype was observed many times. Its antigen remains unknown. TCRdb re-called the 5' RACE reads with MiXCR, one entry per CDR3 protein. The sample has approximately 220,000 distinct CDR3 sequences, 15% to 20% seen once; the top ten hold about two fifths. Trimming pared 1 base from V and 1 base from J, leaving 12 bases between. The CDR3 runs to 15 residues. Looked up from germline, CDR1 is SGHRS and CDR2 is YFSETQ. The TCR sequence derives from a male donor with ankylosing spondylitis. The rearrangement joins TRBV5-1 to TRBJ2-7; D call uncertain. Sequencing was performed on blood, either unsorted or a sorted T cell fraction (not recorded which). Here the CDR3 reads CASSLIPIESYEQYF. CDR3 DNA sequence: TGCGCCAGCAGCTTGATCCCCATAGAATCCTACGAGCAGTACTTC.